These 5 T cell receptor beta chains were sequenced from one sample in a study of spatial heterogeneity in lung cancer. Overall study results and limits: In tumors, expanded intratumoral alpha and beta TCR counts tracked mutation counts.

The time point was: sample taken at primary tumor resection. TCRdb reanalysed the 5' RACE reads using MiXCR and keeps one entry per CDR3 protein. The table records approximately 94,000 distinct CDR3 sequences, about 4.4% of them present only once. For these receptors, no antigen is known. The source material was lung tumor tissue, sampled at surgery. These TCRs come from a male donor with early-stage non-small cell lung cancer.

This clonotype was seen more than once but under ten times. J is TRBJ2-2 and V is TRBV7-9, with D unresolved. The germline gives CDR1 SEHNR, CDR2 FQNEAQ (reference sequence). The CDR3 runs 15 residues. The ends were cut back, 1 base at V and 1 base at J, with 7 bases in the middle. CDR3 sequence reads: CASSLVTENTGELFF. DNA of the CDR3: TGTGCCAGCAGCTTAGTTACAGAGAACACCGGGGAGCTGTTTTTT. Full variable domain (rest looked up from reference TRBV7-9 and TRBJ2-2): DTGVSQNPRHKITKRGQNVTFRCDPISEHNRLYWYRQTLGQGPEFLTYFQNEAQLEKSRLLSDRFSAERPKGSFSTLEIQRTEQGDSAMYLCASSLVTENTGELFFGEGSRLTVL.

The rearrangement joins TRBV27 to TRBJ2-3; D might be TRBD2 (6 bases). Germline V gene data show CDR1 as MNHEY and CDR2 as SMNVEV (reference sequence). The V end lost 8 bases, the J end lost 5 bases, and 14 bases lay between the germline ends. The length of the CDR3 is 13 residues. CDR3 sequence reads: CASAGRRGDTQYF. The CDR3 bases are TGTGCCAGCGCGGGGCGCCGGGGAGATACGCAGTATTTT.

At least ten counts were recorded for this clonotype. The V gene is TRBV7-9, the J gene TRBJ2-7; 9 bases align to TRBD2. Germline V gives CDR1 SEHNR, CDR2 FQNEAQ (reference sequence). V shed 5 bases and J 6 bases; nucleotides not matched to a gene: 5. This CDR3 spans 13 amino acids. CDR3 nucleotide sequence: TGTGCCAGCAGCATTAGCGGGAGAGTCGAGCAGTACTTC. This translates into CASSISGRVEQYF.

This clonotype was picked up many times. The chain employs TRBV3-1 and TRBJ1-3; TRBD1 is a possible D gene (5 bases). V was pared by 4 bases and J by 4 bases, with 14 bases between. Germline V CDR1 and CDR2: LGHDT, YNNKEL (reference sequence). The CDR3 contains 15 residues. CDR3 loop: CASSRGESLGNTIYF. CDR3 coding DNA: TGTGCCAGCAGCCGGGGGGAGTCGCTGGGAAACACCATATATTTT.

This clonotype has a count of ten or more. J is TRBJ2-2 and V is TRBV11-2, with D possibly called TRBD1 or TRBD2 (5 bases each). Germline loops: CDR1 SGHAT, CDR2 FQNNGV. This CDR3 region has 12 residues. The ends were cut back, 4 bases at V and 5 bases at J, with 5 bases in the middle. CDR3 nucleotide sequence: TGTGCCAGCAGCTGGGGGACCGGGGAGCTGTTTTTT. This sequence encodes CASSWGTGELFF.